Shown below are 26 T cell receptor beta chains from a single sample sequenced in a study of spatial heterogeneity in lung cancer. Each CDR3 protein gets one entry after TCRdb re-called the 5' RACE reads with MiXCR. The sample lists fewer than 25,000 distinct CDR3 sequences, roughly 3% occurring once. The sample's time point: sample taken at primary tumor resection. Sequencing was performed on whole RNA extracted from tumor and nontumor lung tissue, or from frozen PBMC, and the material was left unsorted. The material was PBMCs, obtained at surgery. These receptors came from a female donor with early-stage non-small cell lung cancer.

This clonotype was counted many times. The chain uses TRBV7-9 and TRBJ2-3; TRBD2 matches 11 bases. After removal of 5 bases from V and 4 bases from J, the junction contained 8 bases not matched to a gene. The CDR3 totals 16 residues. Germline V gene data show CDR1 as SEHNR and CDR2 as FQNEAQ (reference sequence). Written as DNA, the CDR3 is TGTGCCAGCAGCCGCGTACTAGCGGGAGTGGCAGATACGCAGTATTTT. It specifies CASSRVLAGVADTQYF.

This clonotype has ten or more counts. The chain couples TRBV5-4 to TRBJ2-1; D is possibly TRBD2 (5 bases). Germline V gene lookup returns CDR1 SGHNT and CDR2 YYREEE (reference sequence). The CDR3 is 14 residues long. V was trimmed by 1 base and J by 5 bases, leaving 10 bases between them. The CDR3 here is CASSLKLGNNEQFF. In DNA, the CDR3 is TGTGCCAGCAGCTTGAAACTAGGGAACAATGAGCAGTTCTTC.

This clonotype was counted many times. The chain is built from TRBV10-3 and TRBJ1-4, with a tentative D call TRBD1 (5 bases). V shed 4 bases and J shed 8 bases, with 8 bases lying between them. Germline CDR1 and CDR2: ENHRY and SYGVKD. The CDR3 spans 12 residues. CDR3 sequence (DNA): TGTGCCATCAGTGGGGGCAGAGAAAAACTGTTTTTT. It codes for CAISGGREKLFF.

This clonotype was counted only a few times. This chain connects TRBV6-1 to TRBJ2-7; 7 bases align to TRBD2. From germline, CDR1 is MNHNS and CDR2 SASEGT. Losses at the gene ends were 2 bases for V and 7 bases for J; bases not matched to a gene: 8. This CDR3 comprises 14 residues. CDR3 in amino acids: CASSEYHPRGEQYF. The CDR3 DNA follows: TGTGCCAGCAGTGAATACCACCCGCGGGGGGAGCAGTACTTC.

There are many counts of this clonotype. The V call is TRBV6-4, the J call TRBJ2-1, with TRBD2 identical over 11 bases. Germline V lookup: CDR1 MRHNA, CDR2 SNTAGT. With 5 bases clipped from V and 5 bases from J, the junction kept 5 bases outside the gene matches. The CDR3 length is 15 residues. DNA for the CDR3: TGTGCCAGCAGTCCGGGACTAGCGGAGCACAATGAGCAGTTCTTC. Its translation is CASSPGLAEHNEQFF.

This clonotype has at least ten counts. V usage is TRBV20-1 and J usage is TRBJ1-1, with D possibly being TRBD1 (6 bases). Germline V gene lookup returns CDR1 DFQATT and CDR2 SNEGSKA (reference sequence). This CDR3 spans 12 amino acids. The V end was cut by 0 bases, the J end by 8 bases, with 10 bases between. This CDR3 is CSARDGQKEAFF. CDR3 DNA sequence: TGCAGTGCTAGAGACGGACAGAAGGAAGCTTTCTTT.

This clonotype was recorded at least ten times. The V gene is TRBV2, the J gene TRBJ2-5; 10 positions agree with TRBD2. The V gene's germline CDR1 is SNHLY and CDR2 FYNNEI. Unmatched junction bases numbered 6, after V lost 10 bases and J lost 1 base. The CDR3 has 14 residues. The CDR3 loop is CATRTSGAQETQYF. In DNA, the CDR3 is TGTGCCACACGGACTAGCGGAGCCCAAGAGACCCAGTACTTC.

Comments on this clonotype: A much larger clone sits a single nucleotide away, making a read error possible. The V gene is TRBV5-1, the J gene TRBJ2-2; TRBD1 matches at 8 bases. Germline lookup yields CDR1 SGHRS and CDR2 YFSETQ. This CDR3 is 16 amino acids long. After removal of 3 bases from V and 1 base from J, the junction contained 5 bases not matched to a gene. The CDR3 sequence is CASSSVGTGNTGELFF. CDR3 in DNA: TGCGCCAGCAGCTCGGTCGGGACAGGGAACACCGGGGAGCTGTTTTTT.

The genes are TRBV3-1 and TRBJ1-2; D ambiguous. Trimming took off 1 base at V and 3 bases at J, with 12 bases between the two ends. The CDR3 has 15 amino acids. Germline V gives CDR1 LGHDT, CDR2 YNNKEL (reference sequence). The CDR3 loop is CASSQGGEMDYGYTF. The CDR3 DNA follows: TGTGCCAGCAGCCAAGGTGGGGAGATGGACTATGGCTACACCTTC.

This clonotype was counted ten times or more. The genes are TRBV7-9 and TRBJ1-1; D remains unclear. Trimming took off 3 bases at V and 1 base at J, with 12 bases between the two ends. Germline assignment: CDR1 SEHNR and CDR2 FQNEAQ (reference sequence). The CDR3 runs 15 residues. CDR3 sequence: CASSFPAGGNTEAFF. CDR3 nucleotide sequence: TGTGCCAGCAGCTTTCCGGCAGGAGGGAACACTGAAGCTTTCTTT.

The chain employs TRBV2 and TRBJ2-2; D may be TRBD1 or TRBD2 (5 bases each). Looked up from germline, CDR1 is SNHLY and CDR2 is FYNNEI. The CDR3 runs to 17 residues. Trimming shortened V by 7 bases and J by 4 bases, and 22 bases separated the two germline ends. The CDR3 DNA reads as TGTGCCAGCAACCCGACCTTGGGGACCAGCACCACCGGGGAGCTGTTTTTT. Translating it yields CASNPTLGTSTTGELFF.

This clonotype appeared once. The V and J genes are TRBV27 and TRBJ2-1; 7 bases line up with TRBD2. The CDR3 consists of 17 residues. Germline V lookup: CDR1 MNHEY, CDR2 SMNVEV (reference sequence). With 0 bases clipped from V and 7 bases from J, the junction kept 12 bases outside the gene matches. The CDR3 DNA reads as TGTGCCAGCAGTTTATCGGGGGAGGGCCGAGGGCCGAATGAGCAGTTCTTC. This sequence encodes CASSLSGEGRGPNEQFF.

This clonotype was seen many times. Written as DNA, the CDR3 is TGTGCCAGCAGCATCCCCGGGACTTCCTACGAGCAGTACTTC. Translating it yields CASSIPGTSYEQYF. The genes are TRBV7-3 and TRBJ2-7, with a possible D match to TRBD2 (6 bases). Between the trimmed V and J ends, which lost 5 bases and 1 base, there was a span of 12 bases. This CDR3 comprises 14 residues. The V gene's germline CDR1 is SGHTA and CDR2 FQGTGA.

This clonotype was counted many times. The CDR3 DNA reads as TGTGCCAGCAGGACGGGACATTTTAGCAATCAGCCCCAGCATTTT. This gives the protein CASRTGHFSNQPQHF. The chain carries TRBV6-5 and TRBJ1-5; a weak D match, TRBD1 (6 bases). Germline assignment: CDR1 MNHEY and CDR2 SVGAGI. Trimming took 6 bases from V and 0 from J, leaving 12 bases between them. The CDR3 totals 15 residues.

This clonotype was recorded many times. The rearrangement links TRBV29-1 to TRBJ1-1, with D hard to call. Germline loops: CDR1 SQVTM, CDR2 ANQGSEA. The CDR3 runs to 12 residues. V lost 1 base and J lost 3, with 6 bases in between. The CDR3 sequence is CSVEGTYTEAFF. The CDR3, as DNA: TGCAGCGTTGAAGGGACGTACACTGAAGCTTTCTTT.

This clonotype was seen a handful of times. V and J are TRBV12-3 or TRBV12-4 and TRBJ2-3, with D maybe TRBD2 (6 bases). The V gene lost 6 bases and the J gene lost 0 bases, with 16 bases spanning the gap. The CDR3 totals 16 residues. The CDR3 region is CASSHRRGGSTDTQYF. The CDR3 DNA sequence: TGTGCCAGCAGCCACAGGAGGGGCGGGAGCACAGATACGCAGTATTTT.

This clonotype was seen a few times. This chain links TRBV27 with TRBJ1-1; D is uncertain. The germline CDR1 and CDR2 sequences are MNHEY and SMNVEV (reference sequence). The CDR3 has 13 amino acids. The V end lost 6 bases, the J end lost 6 bases, and 14 bases lay between the germline ends. Written as DNA, the CDR3 is TGTGCCAGCAGGCCCCAAGCCGGGGCTGAAGCTTTCTTT. Its translation: CASRPQAGAEAFF.

The chain's CDR3 is CATSGQGQETQYF. In nucleotides, the CDR3 is TGTGCCACCAGTGGACAGGGCCAAGAGACCCAGTACTTC. V is TRBV24-1 and J is TRBJ2-5, with 7 positions matching TRBD1. The CDR3 runs 13 residues. Germline V gene data show CDR1 as KGHDR and CDR2 as SFDVKD. V lost 5 bases, J lost 1 base, and 0 bases stayed unmatched.

This clonotype was observed at least ten times. The chain is built from TRBV27 and TRBJ1-4; D remains unclear. Trimming took 5 bases from V and 7 from J, leaving 20 bases between them. The germline V gene has CDR1 MNHEY and CDR2 SMNVEV (reference sequence). The CDR3 runs to 16 residues. The CDR3 spells CASSPFVLTGTEKLFF. Written as DNA, the CDR3 is TGTGCCAGCAGTCCCTTCGTTCTAACGGGAACTGAAAAACTGTTTTTT.

At least ten counts were recorded for this clonotype. The chain's CDR3 is CASSLATGASTEAFF. The CDR3 nucleotides are TGTGCCAGCAGCTTAGCGACAGGGGCGAGTACTGAAGCTTTCTTT. The chain combines TRBV7-2 with TRBJ1-1; 8 nucleotides line up with TRBD1. V dropped 0 bases and J dropped 5; count of bases not matched to a gene: 5. The length of the CDR3 is 15 residues. CDR1 SGHTA and CDR2 FQGNSA come from the germline V gene.

This clonotype is judged medium-sized (0.01 to 0.1%). V is TRBV10-3 and J is TRBJ2-6; no firm D call. V gave up 3 bases and J gave up 1 base, with 4 bases separating them. CDR3 length equals 14 residues. CDR1 is ENHRY, CDR2 SYGVKD, per germline. CDR3 sequence: CAISDFSGANVLTF. Here the CDR3 DNA reads TGTGCCATCAGTGACTTTTCTGGGGCCAACGTCCTGACTTTC.

This clonotype was seen repeatedly, ten times or more. CDR3 DNA sequence: TGCGCCAGCAGCTTGGCCGCGGTAACCGGGGAGCTGTTTTTT. This codes for CASSLAAVTGELFF. V usage is TRBV5-1 and J usage is TRBJ2-2; D uncertain. V lost 0 bases, J lost 5 bases, and 8 bases lay in between. Germline lookup yields CDR1 SGHRS and CDR2 YFSETQ. The CDR3 sequence is 14 residues long.

This clonotype was picked up many times. One end of the junction varies from germline; a read error may be responsible. J is TRBJ2-4 and V is TRBV4-1; D may be TRBD2 (5 bases). CDR3 length equals 16 residues. Germline CDR1 reads MGHRA; CDR2 reads YSYEKL. CDR3 sequence (DNA): TGCGCCAGCAGCCAAGATATTGACCATTATAACCCCCTCGAGGGTTTC. It translates to CASSQDIDHYNPLEGF.

This clonotype was counted many times. The chain combines TRBV7-8 with TRBJ2-5; unclear D gene. The V gene's germline CDR1 is SGHVS and CDR2 FQNEAQ. This CDR3 region has 11 residues. Trimming left V 4 bases short and J 5 bases short, with 5 bases between. The CDR3 is CASSSFETQYF. The CDR3 region has the DNA TGTGCCAGCAGCTCTTTCGAGACCCAGTACTTC.

This clonotype was seen many times. V usage is TRBV11-2 and J usage is TRBJ2-3; D is possibly TRBD2 (5 bases). The germline V gene has CDR1 SGHAT and CDR2 FQNNGV. V was trimmed by 5 bases and J by 4 bases, leaving 13 bases between them. There are 14 residues in the CDR3. The CDR3 loop is CASSREGFPDTQYF. The DNA of the CDR3 is TGTGCCAGCAGCCGAGAGGGTTTCCCAGATACGCAGTATTTT. The full variable domain, rest sourced from reference TRBV11-2 and TRBJ2-3, is EAGVAQSPRYKIIEKRQSVAFWCNPISGHATLYWYQQILGQGPKLLIQFQNNGVVDDSQLPKDRFSAERLKGVDSTLKIQPAKLEDSAVYLCASSREGFPDTQYFGPGTRLTVL.

This clonotype was picked up many times. The rearrangement uses TRBV24-1 and TRBJ2-3, with TRBD2 matching over 9 bases. CDR1 is KGHDR and CDR2 is SFDVKD in the germline V gene. V was clipped by 0 bases and J by 2 bases; unmatched bases: 5. The CDR3 is 17 amino acids. CDR3 protein: CATSDLLAGGFTDTQYF. The CDR3 DNA reads TGTGCCACCAGTGATTTGCTGGCGGGAGGGTTCACAGATACGCAGTATTTT.